This T cell receptor beta chain was retrieved from a study of Ad26.COV2.S vaccination and SARS-CoV-2 variants. Study details: In the study, Ad26.COV2.S was injected intramuscularly once, or twice 56 days apart.

Using immunoSEQ multiplex PCR, the repertoire was profiled, and TCRdb retains in-frame clones only, with some absent. The sample lists 350,000 to 600,000 clones, roughly nine tenths occurring once. Treatment given: around 19 received Ad26.COV2.S at low or high dose, single or two shots; 5 received placebo; per-sample allocation not given. The investigators took samples on day 63 after the first vaccine or placebo injection. The source material was peripheral blood, sampled in a trial of Ad26.COV2.S vaccine versus placebo. This sequence was found in a person aged 18 to 59 who received the Ad26.COV2.S COVID-19 vaccine or a placebo.

The CDR3 sequence is CASSLGGAGEVSYNEQFF. Written as DNA, the CDR3 is TGTGCCAGCAGCTTAGGGGGTGCGGGAGAGGTCTCCTACAATGAGCAGTTCTTC. The chain has TRBV11-2 and TRBJ2-1; 7 bases are shared with TRBD2. Germline CDR1 reads SGHAT; CDR2 reads FQNNGV. V shed 1 base and J 0 bases; nucleotides not matched to a gene: 9. The CDR3 is 18 residues long.